One sample yielded the 8 T cell receptor beta chains listed below, sequenced in a study of blood T cell repertoires in COVID-19. This table comes from immunoSEQ multiplex PCR, and its TCRdb copy is limited to in-frame clones, with some not included. The table records about 80,000 clones, approximately 78% of them present only once. Material for sequencing was peripheral blood. The receptors shown here come from a woman aged 70 to 79 with acute or convalescent COVID-19.

The chain combines TRBV4-1 with TRBJ2-1; a weak D match, TRBD2 (5 bases). The CDR3 extends over 16 amino acids. The V and J ends lost 4 bases and 0 bases respectively, with 13 bases between them. Germline V CDR1 and CDR2: MGHRA, YSYEKL. The CDR3 region is CASSPFSGSSYNEQFF. DNA for the CDR3: TGCGCCAGCAGCCCTTTCAGTGGGAGCTCCTACAATGAGCAGTTCTTC.

This clone was observed a few times. The V gene is TRBV2, the J gene TRBJ2-1; D ambiguous. Trimming took off 5 bases at V and 4 bases at J, with 3 bases between the two ends. Germline CDR1 reads SNHLY; CDR2 reads FYNNEI. The CDR3 runs 11 residues. The CDR3 nucleotides are TGTGCCAGCAGTTCTTACAATGAGCAGTTCTTC. Residues: CASSSYNEQFF.

The chain recombines TRBV7-8 with TRBJ1-5, with D possibly TRBD1 on 6 matching bases. The germline V gene encodes CDR1 SGHVS and CDR2 FQNEAQ. V lost 2 bases, J lost 5 bases, and 16 bases lay in between. This CDR3 is 16 amino acids long. CDR3 protein: CASSLYPRGRYQPQHF. The CDR3 region has the DNA TGTGCCAGCAGCTTATACCCCAGGGGTCGGTATCAGCCCCAGCATTTT.

The chain recombines TRBV25-1 with TRBJ2-1; maybe TRBD1 (7 bases). The CDR3 covers 14 residues. Trimming cost V 7 bases and J 4 bases, with 14 bases left between them. Germline CDR1 reads MGHDK; CDR2 reads SYGVNS. CDR3: CASTQAGQYNEQFF. CDR3 nucleotides: TGTGCCAGCACCCAGGCGGGACAGTACAATGAGCAGTTCTTC.

The table lists this clone with a count of one. The chain employs TRBV19 and TRBJ2-1; 11 nucleotides line up with TRBD2. The length of the CDR3 is 19 residues. The J segment lost 1 base and the V segment lost 5 bases, leaving 13 bases of the junction unmatched. Germline V gene lookup returns CDR1 LNHDA and CDR2 SQIVND (reference sequence). CDR3 sequence reads: CASSPRTVAGGRSYNEQFF. CDR3 coding DNA: TGTGCCAGTAGTCCCCGAACGGTAGCGGGAGGGCGTTCCTACAATGAGCAGTTCTTC.

The V call is TRBV7-2, the J call TRBJ1-1; D is uncertain. Germline loops: CDR1 SGHTA, CDR2 FQGNSA. V was clipped by 0 bases and J by 1 base, with 12 bases between them. The CDR3 is 16 amino acids. Here the CDR3 reads CASSLASAGSNTEAFF. In nucleotides, the CDR3 is TGTGCCAGCAGCTTAGCGTCGGCAGGATCGAACACTGAAGCTTTCTTT.

J is TRBJ1-4 and V is TRBV9, with 7 positions matching TRBD1. Germline lookup yields CDR1 SGDLS and CDR2 YYNGEE. V was pared by 4 bases and J by 0 bases, with 12 bases of the junction left unmatched. The CDR3 is made up of 18 amino acids. For the CDR3, the DNA is TGTGCCAGCAGCTCACGGACAGGAAGGTTTGCAACTAATGAAAAACTGTTTTTT. This codes for CASSSRTGRFATNEKLFF. The full variable domain, in which reference TRBV9 and TRBJ1-4 provide the parts outside the CDR3, is DSGVTQTPKHLITATGQRVTLRCSPRSGDLSVYWYQQSLDQGLQFLIQYYNGEERAKGNILERFSAQQFPDLHSELNLSSLELGDSALYFCASSSRTGRFATNEKLFFGSGTQLSVL.

The chain couples TRBV5-5 to TRBJ2-2; TRBD1 might be the D (5 bases). Germline V CDR1 and CDR2: SGHKS, YYEKEE (reference sequence). V was clipped by 2 bases and J by 4 bases, with 15 bases between them. The CDR3 runs to 16 residues. The CDR3 DNA sequence: TGTGCCAGCAGCTTTCTGGCGGATCAGGGCACCGGGGAGCTGTTTTTT. Its protein is CASSFLADQGTGELFF.